The sample holds many counts of the clone carrying this TCR beta chain. The antigen is unknown. With V trimmed by 5 bases and J by 1 base, 4 bases remained unmatched. CDR1 is SEHNR, CDR2 FQNEAQ, per germline (reference sequence). The CDR3 totals 14 residues. TCRdb used MiXCR to reprocess the reads, holding one entry per CDR3 protein. The data contain about 490,000 distinct CDR3 sequences, 16% of them singletons. The record originates from a study of T cell repertoires in cytomegalovirus infection. Study summary: It was the public TCR beta signatures that indicated both CMV infection and matching HLA type.

Findings of the study overall: Cumulative public TCR beta family frequency identified CMV carriers with the relevant HLA.

This TCR was recovered from a human donor in good health (CMV status not recorded). Some clones in this sample may be carry-over from other donors' samples. This sequence joins TRBV7-9 and TRBJ2-5, with 7 nucleotides matching TRBD2. The sequencing sample was made of CD8+ T cells from PBMCs. The CDR3 here is CASSPASGQETQYF. The CDR3 bases are TGTGCCAGCAGCCCTGCTAGCGGCCAAGAGACCCAGTACTTC.